This T cell receptor (beta chain) was captured in a study of T-cell memory formation after mild COVID-19. Study conclusions and caveats: Clones that contracted clustered mainly in CM and EM if CD4+ and in EMRA if CD8+.

One entry per CDR3 protein results from TCRdb running MiXCR on the 5' RACE reads. The table lists 250,000 to 350,000 distinct CDR3 sequences, 16% of them singletons. This clonotype has a single count. Its antigen is as yet unknown. V was clipped by 3 bases and J by 7 bases; unmatched bases: 13. Germline lookup yields CDR1 LGHDT and CDR2 YNNKEL (reference sequence). CDR3 length: 16 residues. Sequenced material: PBMCs or a T cell subset sorted from them (not recorded which). This receptor was taken from a man aged 18 to 30 who had mild COVID-19 (a few samples of this study predate the infection). Cell type and time point are not known. The chain employs TRBV3-1 and TRBJ2-5; 8 nucleotides line up with TRBD1. The chain's CDR3 is CASSHTGTGLALTQYF. The CDR3 DNA is TGTGCCAGCAGCCACACCGGGACAGGCCTCGCCCTGACCCAGTACTTC.